The 18 T cell receptor beta chains presented below share a single source sample, sequenced in a study of blood T cells in healthy people across ages. Using a J-beta primer mix together with a sample-barcoded 5' primer, a second PCR was run for 7 to 11 cycles. Each CDR3 protein gets one entry after TCRdb re-called the 5' RACE reads with MiXCR. Among roughly 830,000 distinct CDR3 sequences listed, around 62% were seen once. The specimen was blood. The source is a man aged 30 to 45 in good health.

The CDR3 protein is CASSVTRGVNYGYTF. As DNA, the CDR3 is TGTGCCAGCAGCGTAACCAGGGGCGTTAACTATGGCTACACCTTC. V and J are TRBV9 and TRBJ1-2; TRBD1 is a possible D gene (6 bases). Trimming took off 1 base at V and 1 base at J, with 11 bases between the two ends. This CDR3 region has 15 residues. CDR1 and CDR2 (germline): SGDLS, YYNGEE. Variable domain in full (rest from reference TRBV9 and TRBJ1-2): DSGVTQTPKHLITATGQRVTLRCSPRSGDLSVYWYQQSLDQGLQFLIQYYNGEERAKGNILERFSAQQFPDLHSELNLSSLELGDSALYFCASSVTRGVNYGYTFGSGTRLTVV.

A note on this clonotype: Being one base from a much bigger clone, this may be a read error. The rearrangement uses TRBV20-1 and TRBJ2-4; D ambiguous. Trimming removed 4 bases from V and 13 bases from J, with 23 bases in between. The CDR3 has 14 residues. Germline assignment: CDR1 DFQATT and CDR2 SNEGSKA (reference sequence). Written as DNA, the CDR3 is TGCAGTGCTACGTCCCAGGAGCATTACAATGAGCAGTACTTC. Residues: CSATSQEHYNEQYF.

The rearrangement links TRBV5-1 to TRBJ1-6; 7 bases map to TRBD1. The germline V gene encodes CDR1 SGHRS and CDR2 YFSETQ. This CDR3 has 13 residues. Unmatched junction bases numbered 5, after V lost 4 bases and J lost 10 bases. CDR3 in amino acids: CASSRTGVSPLHF. The CDR3 bases are TGCGCCAGCAGCCGAACAGGGGTCTCACCCCTCCACTTT.

There are a few counts of this clonotype. The chain employs TRBV30 and TRBJ2-3; perhaps D is TRBD1 or TRBD2 (5 bases each). CDR3 length equals 15 residues. Trimming removed 0 bases from V and 6 bases from J, with 16 bases in between. Germline assignment: CDR1 GTSNPN and CDR2 SVGIG (reference sequence). CDR3 in DNA: TGTGCCTGGAGTGTCTGGGGGTCAAAAACGGATACGCAGTATTTT. Translating it yields CAWSVWGSKTDTQYF.

This clonotype occurred a few times. The J gene is TRBJ2-1, the V gene TRBV6-6; D is uncertain. CDR1 is MNHNY and CDR2 is SVGAGI in the germline V gene (reference sequence). The CDR3 runs to 12 residues. Between the trimmed V and J ends, which lost 6 bases and 7 bases, there was a span of 10 bases. For the CDR3, the DNA is TGTGCCAGCAGAATAGCTTCTAATGAGCAGTTCTTC. Translation gives CASRIASNEQFF.

The chain recombines TRBV20-1 with TRBJ2-1, with D possibly being TRBD2 (6 bases). Trimming took 6 bases from V and 2 from J, leaving 11 bases between them. CDR1 DFQATT and CDR2 SNEGSKA come from the germline V gene (reference sequence). The CDR3 totals 13 residues. This chain's CDR3 is CSASGAPYNEQFF. Written as DNA, the CDR3 is TGCAGTGCCTCGGGAGCTCCCTACAATGAGCAGTTCTTC.

The DNA of the CDR3 is TGCGCCAGCAGCCAAGGGGATGCCTCCTACGAGCAGTACTTC. Residues: CASSQGDASYEQYF. V and J are TRBV4-1 and TRBJ2-7; D remains ambiguous. This CDR3 has 14 amino acids. The germline V gene has CDR1 MGHRA and CDR2 YSYEKL. Trimming removed 1 base at V and 0 bases at J, with 7 bases between.

The rearrangement uses TRBV28 and TRBJ2-5, with no clear D. V shed 5 bases and J shed 1 base, with 20 bases lying between them. Germline V lookup: CDR1 MDHEN, CDR2 SYDVKM. The CDR3 is made up of 17 amino acids. CDR3 protein: CASSRRQPGPGQETQYF. CDR3 in DNA: TGTGCCAGCAGTCGACGACAACCCGGTCCGGGCCAAGAGACCCAGTACTTC.

This chain joins TRBV20-1 and TRBJ2-1; D remains unclear. The ends were cut back, 5 bases at V and 6 bases at J, with 11 bases in the middle. Germline loops: CDR1 DFQATT, CDR2 SNEGSKA (reference sequence). This CDR3 has 12 residues. For the CDR3, the DNA is TGCAGTGCTGACGGGCCTTTCAATGAGCAGTTCTTC. Protein: CSADGPFNEQFF.

CDR3 sequence: CASSSSGASTDTQYF. The CDR3 DNA is TGTGCCAGCAGTTCCAGCGGGGCTAGCACAGATACGCAGTATTTT. This chain uses TRBV27 with TRBJ2-3; TRBD2 matches at 7 bases. The CDR3 is 15 residues long. Unmatched junction bases numbered 4, after V lost 4 bases and J lost 0 bases. The V gene's germline CDR1 is MNHEY and CDR2 SMNVEV (reference sequence).

The rearrangement links TRBV7-9 to TRBJ2-3, with no clear D. The CDR3 is 13 amino acids. Per germline, CDR1 SEHNR and CDR2 FQNEAQ (reference sequence). V gave up 1 base and J gave up 4 bases, with 6 bases separating them. The CDR3 nucleotides are TGTGCCAGCAGCTTAGGCATCGCAGATACGCAGTATTTT. Residues: CASSLGIADTQYF.

The chain carries TRBV7-9 and TRBJ1-1; D not certain. Between the trimmed V and J ends, which lost 6 bases and 3 bases, there was a span of 17 bases. Germline values: CDR1 SEHNR, CDR2 FQNEAQ (reference sequence). The CDR3 has 15 residues. The CDR3 bases are TGTGCCAGCAGGGAACCGGGAGACGCGGACACTGAAGCTTTCTTT. Protein sequence: CASREPGDADTEAFF.

The chain links TRBV6-6 to TRBJ2-6, with 7 bases identical to TRBD1. CDR1 is MNHNY and CDR2 is SVGAGI in the germline V gene (reference sequence). The CDR3 has 15 residues. Trimming removed 6 bases from V and 4 bases from J; junction bases left unmatched: 6. For the CDR3, the DNA is TGTGCCAGCAGACGACAGGGTACCGGGGCCAACGTCCTGACTTTC. Its translation: CASRRQGTGANVLTF.

This clonotype came up once. The rearrangement uses TRBV4-2 and TRBJ1-1; 7 positions match TRBD1. Per germline, CDR1 LGHNA and CDR2 YNFKEQ. V shed 0 bases and J 1 base; nucleotides not matched to a gene: 8. This CDR3 is 17 amino acids long. Here the CDR3 DNA reads TGTGCCAGCAGCCAAGATTTGATCAACAGGGGGAACACTGAAGCTTTCTTT. Its protein product is CASSQDLINRGNTEAFF.

This chain joins TRBV28 and TRBJ2-7; 11 bases agree with TRBD2. The CDR3 sequence is 15 residues long. The ends lost 8 bases at V and 2 bases at J; junction bases unmatched: 8. CDR1 is MDHEN, CDR2 SYDVKM, per germline. The CDR3 spells CASGIGSGGAYEQYF. CDR3 nucleotides: TGTGCCAGCGGTATCGGTAGCGGGGGGGCCTACGAGCAGTACTTC.

The CDR3 protein is CASSLAVGESSYEQYF. DNA of the CDR3: TGTGCCAGCAGCTTAGCGGTGGGGGAGAGCTCCTACGAGCAGTACTTC. The chain employs TRBV7-9 and TRBJ2-7; D is tentatively TRBD1 or TRBD2 (5 bases each). Trimming removed 0 bases at V and 0 bases at J, with 12 bases between. Per the germline V gene, CDR1 is SEHNR and CDR2 is FQNEAQ (reference sequence). This CDR3 region has 16 residues. Complete variable domain (other parts from reference TRBV7-9 and TRBJ2-7): DTGVSQNPRHKITKRGQNVTFRCDPISEHNRLYWYRQTLGQGPEFLTYFQNEAQLEKSRLLSDRFSAERPKGSFSTLEIQRTEQGDSAMYLCASSLAVGESSYEQYFGPGTRLTVT.

J is TRBJ1-4 and V is TRBV7-2, with 10 bases matching TRBD1. Unmatched junction bases numbered 7, after V lost 4 bases and J lost 8 bases. The germline V gene encodes CDR1 SGHTA and CDR2 FQGNSA. The CDR3 covers 15 residues. CDR3 loop: CASSSRTGGGEKLFF. CDR3 nucleotides: TGTGCCAGCAGCTCCCGGACAGGGGGAGGAGAAAAACTGTTTTTT. Together with reference TRBV7-2 and TRBJ1-4, the CDR3 gives the full variable domain: GAGVSQSPSNKVTEKGKDVELRCDPISGHTALYWYRQSLGQGLEFLIYFQGNSAPDKSGLPSDRFSAERTGGSVSTLTIQRTQQEDSAVYLCASSSRTGGGEKLFFGSGTQLSVL.

This rearrangement joins TRBV27 to TRBJ2-1; 10 nucleotides match TRBD2. The V and J ends lost 5 bases and 0 bases, in that order; junction bases with no gene match: 10. Per germline, CDR1 MNHEY and CDR2 SMNVEV (reference sequence). The CDR3 extends over 18 amino acids. The CDR3 here is CASSTSQLAGISYNEQFF. The CDR3 nucleotides read TGTGCCAGCAGTACATCTCAACTAGCGGGGATCTCCTACAATGAGCAGTTCTTC.